The clone carrying this T cell receptor beta chain was detected many times. The data derive from a study of regulatory T cells in long-lasting Graves disease. Library construction for TCR beta used iRepertoire HTBI primers and Arm-PCR of CDR3 regions. Per the study methods: The study identified around 62 TRBV and 14 to 15 TRBJ segments across samples. TCRdb re-analysed the multiplex PCR reads in MiXCR, keeping a single row per CDR3 protein. The V and J calls reflect TCRdb's pipeline rather than the authors' work. The data show 200,000 to 250,000 distinct CDR3 sequences, around a fifth seen once. As for time point: newly diagnosed GD, antithyroid drugs for less than 3 months. The TCR library was made from RNA extracted from PBMCs. The trim removed 5 bases at V and 1 base at J, leaving 11 bases unmatched. This CDR3 contains 17 residues. Germline V gives CDR1 SGHNT, CDR2 YENEEA. This sample also appeared in a second study, on T cells in Graves' hyperthyroidism and ophthalmopathy. That paper notes: Most thyroid-expanded clonotypes above 0.001 were also found in blood. The model predicted ophthalmopathy a median around 6.5 months before onset.

The specimen comprised peripheral blood mononuclear cells (PBMCs), sampled at new diagnosis, from a patient treated with antithyroid drugs. The receptor was isolated from a woman aged 25 to 39 with Graves disease. The rearrangement links TRBV11-3 to TRBJ2-3, with 8 bases lining up with TRBD2. CDR3 in amino acids: CASSTRRRGAGTDTQYF. DNA of the CDR3: TGTGCCAGCAGCACCCGCCGGCGGGGGGCAGGCACAGATACGCAGTATTTT.